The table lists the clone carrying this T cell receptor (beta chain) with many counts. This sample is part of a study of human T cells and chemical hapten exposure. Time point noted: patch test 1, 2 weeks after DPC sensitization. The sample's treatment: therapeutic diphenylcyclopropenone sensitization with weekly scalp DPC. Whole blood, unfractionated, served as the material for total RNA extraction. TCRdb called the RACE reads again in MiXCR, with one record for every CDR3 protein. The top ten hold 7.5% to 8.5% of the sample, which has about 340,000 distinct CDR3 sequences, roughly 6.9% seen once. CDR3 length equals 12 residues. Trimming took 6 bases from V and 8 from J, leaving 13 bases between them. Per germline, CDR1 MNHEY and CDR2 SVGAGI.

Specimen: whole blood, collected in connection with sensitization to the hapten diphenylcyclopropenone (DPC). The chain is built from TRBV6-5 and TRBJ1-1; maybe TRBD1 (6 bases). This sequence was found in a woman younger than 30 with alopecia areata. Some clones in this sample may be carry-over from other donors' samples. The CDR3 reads CASSETDREAFF. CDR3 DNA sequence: TGTGCCAGCAGCGAAACAGACAGGGAAGCTTTCTTT.